This TCR beta chain appears in the sequencing data of a study of a mutant IDH1 vaccine in newly diagnosed glioma. Study in general: Patients arrived already treated with radiotherapy, temozolomide, or both, most having had both.

Specified time point: baseline, week 1 (first vaccination visit). Indicated treatment: pre-vaccination baseline after standard-of-care therapy. Measured with immunoSEQ multiplex PCR; TCRdb has only the in-frame clones, and not every one. The sample has 30,000 to 40,000 clones, 80% to 95% seen once. This CDR3 region has 14 residues. Unmatched junction bases numbered 4, after V lost 6 bases and J lost 0 bases. CDR1 is LNHDA, CDR2 SQIVND, per germline (reference sequence). Specimen: PBMCs, collected from a glioma patient treated with radiotherapy, temozolomide or both. The V call is TRBV19, the J call TRBJ2-7, with TRBD1 identical over 8 bases. This TCR derives from a man between 18 and 29 years old with glioma. For the CDR3, the DNA is TGTGCCAGTAGGGACAGGGAGAACTCCTACGAGCAGTACTTC. Translated, it gives CASRDRENSYEQYF.